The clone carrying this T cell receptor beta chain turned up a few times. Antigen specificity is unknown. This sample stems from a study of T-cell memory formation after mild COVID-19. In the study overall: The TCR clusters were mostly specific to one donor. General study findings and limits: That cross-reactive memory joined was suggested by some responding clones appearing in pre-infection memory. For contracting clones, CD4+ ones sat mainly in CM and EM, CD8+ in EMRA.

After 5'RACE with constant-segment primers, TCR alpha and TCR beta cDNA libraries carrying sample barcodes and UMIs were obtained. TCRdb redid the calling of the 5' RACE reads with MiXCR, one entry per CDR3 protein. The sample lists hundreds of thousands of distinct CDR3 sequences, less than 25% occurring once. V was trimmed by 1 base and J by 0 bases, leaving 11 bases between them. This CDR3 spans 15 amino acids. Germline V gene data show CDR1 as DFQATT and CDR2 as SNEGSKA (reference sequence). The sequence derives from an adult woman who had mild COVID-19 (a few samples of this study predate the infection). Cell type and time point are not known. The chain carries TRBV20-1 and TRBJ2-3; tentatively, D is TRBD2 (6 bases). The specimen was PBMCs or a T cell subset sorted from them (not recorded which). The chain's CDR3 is CSARAGGASTDTQYF. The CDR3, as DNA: TGCAGTGCTAGAGCGGGCGGGGCAAGCACAGATACGCAGTATTTT.